The 13 T cell receptor beta chains below were found in one sample sequenced in a study of vaccination effects on CD4 cells after COVID-19. Assay used: immunoSEQ multiplex PCR; TCRdb lists only in-frame clones, some missing. Among about 24,000 clones listed, 65% to 80% were seen once. Expansion with viral peptide pools was applied to antigen-specific CD4+ T cells by the ViraFEST assay prior to sequencing. Culture proceeded for approximately 10 days, and CD4+ T cells were then isolated. Neither prior SARS-CoV-2 infection nor positive nucleocapsid antibodies were present in the vaccine recipients. What these receptors recognize is not known. The material was CD4+ T cells from PBMCs cultured with HCoV-NL63 spike peptides, obtained before COVID-19 vaccination. These receptors were collected from a human donor who received a COVID-19 vaccine.

About this clone: The germline gene is not matched at one end of the junction; a read error may be the cause. This chain joins TRBV11-2 and TRBJ1-2; perhaps TRBD1 as D (6 bases). This CDR3 region has 14 residues. Germline V CDR1 and CDR2: SGHAT, FQNNGV. CDR3 nucleotide sequence: TGTGCCAGCAGATTAGGTGCAGGGGCGTATGGCTACACCTTC. Translation gives CASRLGAGAYGYTF.

The chain employs TRBV12-3 or TRBV12-4 and TRBJ2-1; 7 bases are a match to TRBD1. J gave up 6 bases and V 6 bases, and 2 bases lay outside the gene matches. This CDR3 is 12 amino acids long. CDR3 coding DNA: TGTGCCAGCAGGACAGGGTCCAATGAGCAGTTCTTC. This encodes CASRTGSNEQFF.

J is TRBJ1-2 and V is TRBV4-2, with D uncertain. V lost 3 bases and J lost 0, with 8 bases in between. The CDR3 is 14 amino acids. Germline V gene sequence: CDR1 LGHNA, CDR2 YNFKEQ. The CDR3 loop is CASSHVETNYGYTF. In DNA, the CDR3 is TGTGCCAGCAGCCATGTAGAAACTAACTATGGCTACACCTTC.

The chain's CDR3 is CASREGRVGHPGELFF. The CDR3 nucleotides read TGTGCCAGCAGAGAGGGGAGAGTTGGGCACCCCGGGGAGCTGTTTTTT. This chain uses TRBV6-4 with TRBJ2-2; D assignment may be TRBD1 or TRBD2 (5 bases each). Trimming stripped 6 bases from V and 6 bases from J, with 20 bases between. The CDR3 runs 16 residues. Germline loops: CDR1 MRHNA, CDR2 SNTAGT.

CDR3 bases: TGTGCCAGCAGTCTAAGGGGGCGGGCAGAGACCCAGTACTTC. It translates to CASSLRGRAETQYF. The chain is built from TRBV27 and TRBJ2-5, with TRBD1 identical over 7 bases. The CDR3 length is 14 residues. Per germline, CDR1 MNHEY and CDR2 SMNVEV (reference sequence). Trimming cost V 5 bases and J 4 bases; bases outside gene matches: 7.

The chain carries TRBV3-1 (or the pseudogene TRBV3-2) and TRBJ2-5, with TRBD2 matching 7 bases. The ends lost 3 bases at V and 4 bases at J; junction bases unmatched: 5. In germline, CDR1 is LGHDT, CDR2 YNNKEL (reference sequence). This CDR3 spans 14 amino acids. CDR3 coding DNA: TGTGCCAGCAGCCACTTTGGGGAGGGAGAGACCCAGTACTTC. It is translated as CASSHFGEGETQYF.

Worth noting for this clone: The junction shows a germline mismatch at one end, possibly a read error. The J gene is TRBJ1-6, the V gene TRBV6-1; 9 bases map to TRBD1. Germline CDR1 MNHNS, CDR2 SASEGT. This CDR3 region has 16 residues. CDR3 nucleotide sequence: TGTGCCAGCAGCGAAGATAACAGGGGGCTACGGTCACCCCTCCACTTT. As protein: CASSEDNRGLRSPLHF.

The chain combines TRBV6-6 with TRBJ1-1; D is possibly TRBD1 (6 bases). This CDR3 has 15 amino acids. Trimming removed 5 bases at V and 1 base at J, with 14 bases between. Germline V lookup: CDR1 MNHNY, CDR2 SVGAGI (reference sequence). CDR3 in DNA: TGTGCCAGCAGTACCCCCCAGGGGACGAACACTGAAGCTTTCTTT. Protein: CASSTPQGTNTEAFF.

This clone is a singleton in its sample. V usage is TRBV24-1 and J usage is TRBJ1-4; 8 nucleotides match TRBD1. This CDR3 comprises 15 residues. Germline V lookup: CDR1 KGHDR, CDR2 SFDVKD. Trimming at V came to 3 bases and at J to 7 bases, leaving 6 bases not matched to a gene. DNA of the CDR3: TGTGCCACCAGTGATGCCGGGACAGGCACTGAAAAACTGTTTTTT. As protein: CATSDAGTGTEKLFF.

The gene calls are TRBV5-4 and TRBJ2-5, with 9 bases lining up with TRBD2. With 1 base clipped from V and 1 base from J, the junction kept 5 bases outside the gene matches. Germline values: CDR1 SGHNT, CDR2 YYREEE (reference sequence). The CDR3 spans 16 residues. The CDR3 DNA reads as TGTGCCAGCAGCTTGAGAGCGGGGGGAAGCCAAGAGACCCAGTACTTC. This sequence encodes CASSLRAGGSQETQYF.

For the CDR3, the DNA is TGCGCCAGCAGCCTAGGACAGGGGGCCGATCAGCCCCAGCATTTT. This sequence encodes CASSLGQGADQPQHF. This chain joins TRBV5-1 and TRBJ1-5, with 11 bases lining up with TRBD1. The V gene end was trimmed by 4 bases and the J gene end by 5 bases; junction bases not matched to a gene: 5. The CDR3 spans 15 residues. Germline CDR1 and CDR2: SGHRS and YFSETQ.

The V and J genes are TRBV14 and TRBJ1-5, with D possibly TRBD1 on 5 matching bases. Between the trimmed V and J ends, which lost 0 bases and 4 bases, there was a span of 16 bases. The length of the CDR3 is 17 residues. Germline V lookup: CDR1 SGHDN, CDR2 FVKESK. The CDR3 region is CASSQDGCGTSNQPQHF. The DNA of the CDR3 is TGTGCCAGCAGCCAAGATGGGTGTGGGACCTCAAATCAGCCCCAGCATTTT.

This clone was seen once. V usage is TRBV5-6 and J usage is TRBJ2-6; no clear D gene. CDR3 length equals 16 residues. V lost 4 bases and J 4 bases, leaving 15 bases between the germline ends. Germline CDR1 and CDR2: SGHDT and YYEEEE. The DNA for the CDR3 is TGTGCCAGCAGCCCACCTGGTGTCCTCGGGGCCAACGTCCTGACTTTC. Residues: CASSPPGVLGANVLTF. Full variable domain (rest looked up from reference TRBV5-6 and TRBJ2-6): DAGVTQSPTHLIKTRGQQVTLRCSPKSGHDTVSWYQQALGQGPQFIFQYYEEEERQRGNFPDRFSGHQFPNYSSELNVNALLLGDSALYLCASSPPGVLGANVLTFGAGSRLTVL.